The present entry profiles one T cell receptor beta chain with its context. The data stem from a study of T cell responses to AZD1222 COVID-19 vaccine. The assay was immunoSEQ multiplex PCR, and TCRdb's table has in-frame clones only and misses some. The sample lists some 190,000 clones; 85% to 95% were seen once. V shed 4 bases and J 6 bases; nucleotides not matched to a gene: 11. Germline V gene sequence: CDR1 SGHRS, CDR2 YFSETQ. This CDR3 has 15 amino acids. The genes are TRBV5-1 and TRBJ1-1; 8 nucleotides match TRBD1. Sequencing was performed on peripheral blood, taken on day 0 of AZD1222 vaccination. The TCR was taken from an adult in good health. The CDR3 DNA reads TGCGCCAGCAGCCCAGGTTTCACAGGGGGATCTGAAGCTTTCTTT. Translation gives CASSPGFTGGSEAFF.